Shown below are 14 T cell receptor beta chains from a single sample sequenced in a study of blood T cell repertoires in COVID-19. TCRdb's table, derived via immunoSEQ multiplex PCR, lists solely in-frame clones and lacks some. The sample has 45,000 to 55,000 clones, 83% seen once. Sequencing was done on a sample of peripheral blood. The receptors derive from a man aged 55 to 69 with active COVID-19.

V and J are TRBV28 and TRBJ2-1; TRBD1 aligns across 10 bases. V was pared by 5 bases and J by 3 bases, with 4 bases of the junction left unmatched. The CDR3 has 15 residues. Germline lookup yields CDR1 MDHEN and CDR2 SYDVKM. The CDR3 here is CASSPGTGDYNEQFF. CDR3 sequence (DNA): TGTGCCAGCAGTCCCGGGACAGGGGACTACAATGAGCAGTTCTTC.

The chain combines TRBV15 with TRBJ2-7; TRBD1 might be the D (5 bases). CDR1 is LNHNV and CDR2 is YYDKDF in the germline V gene (reference sequence). Trimming left V 2 bases short and J 3 bases short, with 11 bases between. This CDR3 has 14 residues. The CDR3 sequence is CATSRILDSYEQYF. CDR3 nucleotides: TGTGCCACCAGCAGAATCCTTGACAGCTACGAGCAGTACTTC. Full variable domain (missing parts from reference TRBV15 and TRBJ2-7): DAMVIQNPRYQVTQFGKPVTLSCSQTLNHNVMYWYQQKSSQAPKLLFHYYDKDFNNEADTPDNFQSRRPNTSFCFLDIRSPGLGDTAMYLCATSRILDSYEQYFGPGTRLTVT.

The rearrangement joins TRBV4-3 to TRBJ2-3; D is possibly TRBD2 (7 bases). CDR3 length: 14 residues. Per the germline V gene, CDR1 is LGHNA and CDR2 is YSLEER. V lost 4 bases and J 2 bases, leaving 10 bases between the germline ends. DNA of the CDR3: TGCGCCAGCAGCCCGGGGGGCACCACAGATACGCAGTATTTT. It yields the protein CASSPGGTTDTQYF.

This sequence joins TRBV24-1 and TRBJ2-5; a weak D match, TRBD2 (6 bases). The V and J ends lost 4 bases and 5 bases respectively, with 16 bases between them. Germline-derived CDR1 and CDR2 are KGHDR and SFDVKD. This CDR3 is 15 amino acids long. The CDR3 nucleotides are TGTGCCACCAGTGAACTCGGAGGGCGCGGGGAGACCCAGTACTTC. Amino acid sequence: CATSELGGRGETQYF.

The V gene is TRBV4-2, the J gene TRBJ2-1; 8 nucleotides line up with TRBD2. Germline V gene data show CDR1 as LGHNA and CDR2 as YNFKEQ. The CDR3 is 16 amino acids. V gave up 1 base and J gave up 0 bases; unmatched junction bases: 2. CDR3 bases: TGTGCCAGCAGCCAAGGACTAGCGAACTCCTACAATGAGCAGTTCTTC. Its translation: CASSQGLANSYNEQFF.

The chain recombines TRBV7-2 with TRBJ2-7, with D possibly matching TRBD2 (6 bases). V lost 1 base to trimming and J lost 6 bases, with 13 bases between them. This CDR3 is built from 14 residues. Looked up from germline, CDR1 is SGHTA and CDR2 is FQGNSA. The CDR3 loop reads CASSLGPSAGEQYF. The CDR3 nucleotides read TGTGCCAGCAGCTTAGGCCCTAGCGCGGGCGAGCAGTACTTC.

This sequence joins TRBV5-1 and TRBJ2-2; 9 bases are shared with TRBD1. The CDR3 is 15 amino acids. CDR1 SGHRS and CDR2 YFSETQ come from the germline V gene. V shed 4 bases, J shed 4 bases, and the junction held 5 bases outside the gene matches. CDR3 loop: CASSVRDRATGELFF. DNA of the CDR3: TGCGCCAGCAGCGTCCGGGACAGGGCCACCGGGGAGCTGTTTTTT.

This chain joins TRBV28 and TRBJ2-6; D uncertain. Trimming took 5 bases from V and 1 from J, leaving 3 bases between them. There are 13 residues in the CDR3. CDR1 is MDHEN, CDR2 SYDVKM, per germline. The CDR3 is CASSLSGANVLTF. The CDR3 DNA is TGTGCCAGCAGTCTGTCTGGGGCCAACGTCCTGACTTTC.

This chain connects TRBV5-4 to TRBJ1-6; 10 positions match TRBD1. Trimming removed 0 bases from V and 10 bases from J; junction bases left unmatched: 4. The germline V gene has CDR1 SGHNT and CDR2 YYREEE (reference sequence). The CDR3 sequence is 15 residues long. The DNA for the CDR3 is TGTGCCAGCAGCTTGGAAAGGACAGGGGGATCACCCCTCCACTTT. It yields the protein CASSLERTGGSPLHF. Variable domain in full (rest from reference TRBV5-4 and TRBJ1-6): ETGVTQSPTHLIKTRGQQVTLRCSSQSGHNTVSWYQQALGQGPQFIFQYYREEENGRGNFPPRFSGLQFPNYSSELNVNALELDDSALYLCASSLERTGGSPLHFGNGTRLTVT.

This rearrangement joins TRBV7-8 to TRBJ2-2, with 9 bases matching TRBD1. Trimming at V came to 5 bases and at J to 1 base, leaving 11 bases not matched to a gene. The CDR3 sequence is 18 residues long. CDR1 and CDR2 (germline): SGHVS, FQNEAQ. The CDR3 DNA reads as TGTGCCAGCAGCCCGACGGGACAGGGTATTTTGAACACCGGGGAGCTGTTTTTT. Its protein product is CASSPTGQGILNTGELFF.

The table lists this clone with a count of one. The gene calls are TRBV9 and TRBJ2-1; a weak D match, TRBD2 (6 bases). CDR3 length: 15 amino acids. Germline V gene lookup returns CDR1 SGDLS and CDR2 YYNGEE. Trimming cost V 0 bases and J 2 bases, with 9 bases left between them. The CDR3 protein is CASSVAGETYNEQFF. The CDR3 nucleotides read TGTGCCAGCAGCGTAGCGGGAGAGACCTACAATGAGCAGTTCTTC.

The gene calls are TRBV5-1 and TRBJ1-2; D is undetermined. The CDR3 runs 13 residues. V was pared by 0 bases and J by 3 bases, with 6 bases between. Germline assignment: CDR1 SGHRS and CDR2 YFSETQ. The CDR3 DNA follows: TGCGCCAGCAGCTTGGACGGGGACTATGGCTACACCTTC. Translating it yields CASSLDGDYGYTF.

V usage is TRBV6-2 or TRBV6-3 and J usage is TRBJ1-2; 7 bases agree with TRBD1. The CDR3 is 14 amino acids. Germline trimming cut 4 bases from V and 2 bases from J; bases unmatched to any gene: 4. From germline, CDR1 is MNHEY and CDR2 SVGEGT. The CDR3 loop is CASSSNRGNYGYTF. CDR3 coding DNA: TGTGCCAGCAGTTCGAACAGGGGCAACTATGGCTACACCTTC.

The rearrangement links TRBV18 to TRBJ2-7; perhaps TRBD2 as D (5 bases). Trimming shortened V by 0 bases and J by 4 bases, and 13 bases separated the two germline ends. The germline gives CDR1 KGHSH, CDR2 LQKENI. CDR3 size: 15 residues. The CDR3 sequence is CASSPPAARGYEQYF. The CDR3 region has the DNA TGTGCCAGCTCACCACCGGCGGCCCGGGGTTACGAGCAGTACTTC.